What follows are 23 T cell receptor beta chains derived from one specimen sequenced in a study of blood T cells in healthy people across ages. A second PCR of 7 to 11 cycles used a sample-barcoded 5' primer and a J-beta primer mix. TCRdb ran MiXCR on the 5' RACE reads and lists one entry per CDR3 protein. The profile shows some 920,000 distinct CDR3 sequences, roughly 51% of them singletons. The sequencing sample was made of blood. These receptor sequences come from a woman in her sixties in good health.

This clonotype was counted only a few times. The gene calls are TRBV11-2 and TRBJ2-7, with TRBD1 as a possible D gene (6 bases). This CDR3 comprises 15 residues. The ends were cut back, 2 bases at V and 2 bases at J, with 13 bases in the middle. From germline, CDR1 is SGHAT and CDR2 FQNNGV. Here the CDR3 DNA reads TGTGCCAGCAGCTTAAAGGGGGACACACCCTACGAGCAGTACTTC. Residues: CASSLKGDTPYEQYF.

V usage is TRBV4-1 and J usage is TRBJ2-7; TRBD1 matches at 7 bases. Germline V lookup: CDR1 MGHRA, CDR2 YSYEKL. The trim removed 3 bases at V and 2 bases at J, leaving 4 bases unmatched. The CDR3 totals 14 residues. CDR3 residues: CASSQARGTYEQYF. The CDR3 nucleotides are TGCGCCAGCAGCCAGGCCAGGGGGACCTACGAGCAGTACTTC.

The V gene is TRBV20-1, the J gene TRBJ2-7, with a weak D call TRBD2 (5 bases). CDR1 DFQATT and CDR2 SNEGSKA come from the germline V gene (reference sequence). There are 12 residues in the CDR3. The V and J ends lost 2 bases and 4 bases respectively, with 9 bases between them. The CDR3 is CSARFERYEQYF. The CDR3 region has the DNA TGCAGTGCTAGATTCGAGCGGTACGAGCAGTACTTC.

The chain is built from TRBV12-3 or TRBV12-4 and TRBJ2-5; the D is unclear. The J call may be wrong; the DNA end is better matched by TRBJ2-7. CDR3 size: 14 residues. CDR3 bases: TGTGCCAGCAGTTTACCCCTCGAACCCTACGAGCAGTACTTC. Translating gives CASSLPLEPYEQYF.

The genes are TRBV15 and TRBJ2-7, with TRBD2 as a possible D gene (6 bases). V dropped 0 bases and J dropped 5 bases, with 14 bases sitting between them. The CDR3 totals 15 residues. From germline, CDR1 is LNHNV and CDR2 YYDKDF (reference sequence). The CDR3 nucleotides are TGTGCCACCAGCAGAGATCCCCGGGGGTCAAACGAGCAGTACTTC. Encoded protein: CATSRDPRGSNEQYF.

In its sample, this clonotype was seen a few times. V usage is TRBV18 and J usage is TRBJ1-6; the D gene is possibly TRBD1 (5 bases). The CDR3 sequence is 15 residues long. The germline V gene has CDR1 KGHSH and CDR2 LQKENI. V lost 3 bases, J lost 9 bases, and 15 bases lay in between. In nucleotides, the CDR3 is TGTGCCAGCTCACCTTCAGGGAGCTTTGGTTCACCCCTCCACTTT. Translated, it gives CASSPSGSFGSPLHF.

This sequence joins TRBV5-6 and TRBJ1-4, with a weak D call TRBD1 (5 bases). This CDR3 is built from 16 residues. With 3 bases removed from V and 2 bases from J, the gap between germline ends came to 14 bases. Per germline, CDR1 SGHDT and CDR2 YYEEEE. The CDR3 DNA reads TGTGCCAGCAGCTCCAGGGTACCTAGGACTAATGAAAAACTGTTTTTT. Translating gives CASSSRVPRTNEKLFF.

The genes are TRBV6-1 and TRBJ2-3, with 7 bases fitting TRBD2. Germline V gene lookup returns CDR1 MNHNS and CDR2 SASEGT. This CDR3 comprises 16 residues. The junction had 16 bases not matched to a gene; V was cut back by 8 bases and J by 5 bases. CDR3 in DNA: TGTGCCAGCGGGGGGGACTGTCTCAGTCGGATAGATACGCAGTATTTT. Translation gives CASGGDCLSRIDTQYF.

In its sample, this clonotype was seen a few times. The chain recombines TRBV7-2 with TRBJ2-1; D remains ambiguous. Germline V gene sequence: CDR1 SGHTA, CDR2 FQGNSA. V lost 1 base and J lost 0, with 10 bases in between. The CDR3 is 16 amino acids. The CDR3 loop is CASSLEATLSYNEQFF. CDR3 bases: TGTGCCAGCAGCTTAGAGGCGACCCTCTCCTACAATGAGCAGTTCTTC.

This clonotype was detected many times. This chain uses TRBV29-1 with TRBJ2-7, with 8 bases matching TRBD1. V lost 8 bases to trimming and J lost 0 bases; unmatched junction nucleotides: 6. The CDR3 has 13 residues. Germline V gene lookup returns CDR1 SQVTM and CDR2 ANQGSEA. CDR3 amino acids: CSTTGTGSYEQYF. The CDR3 DNA reads as TGCAGCACAACCGGGACAGGCTCCTACGAGCAGTACTTC.

As to this clonotype: One junction end does not reproduce the germline sequence, and a read error may be involved. The V gene is TRBV7-6, the J gene TRBJ2-7; D is tentatively TRBD1 or TRBD2 (6 bases each). This CDR3 is 15 amino acids long. CDR1 and CDR2 (germline): SGHVS, FNYEAQ. In DNA, the CDR3 is TGTGCCGGCAGCTCGGGGGCTATGGTAACCTACGAGCAGTACTTC. This gives the protein CAGSSGAMVTYEQYF.

The chain recombines TRBV20-1 with TRBJ2-7; D not resolved. From germline, CDR1 is DFQATT and CDR2 SNEGSKA (reference sequence). This CDR3 has 10 amino acids. The CDR3: CSAVNNEQYF. The DNA for the CDR3 is TGCAGCGCCGTAAACAATGAGCAGTACTTC.

The chain is built from TRBV20-1 and TRBJ2-5; D may be TRBD2 (6 bases). Germline V gene sequence: CDR1 DFQATT, CDR2 SNEGSKA (reference sequence). This CDR3 contains 14 residues. Between the trimmed V and J ends, which lost 6 bases and 8 bases, there was a span of 22 bases. The CDR3, as DNA: TGCAGTGCCACCCGGGACTCCGGGCAAGGAACCCAGTACTTC. It translates to CSATRDSGQGTQYF.

The V gene is TRBV5-1, the J gene TRBJ2-5, with no clear D. Germline V gives CDR1 SGHRS, CDR2 YFSETQ. V lost 4 bases to trimming and J lost 2 bases, with 18 bases between them. CDR3 size: 16 residues. In nucleotides, the CDR3 is TGCGCCAGCAGCCCGCCGACCAGCCTCGAACAAGAGACCCAGTACTTC. Protein product: CASSPPTSLEQETQYF.

This chain connects TRBV11-2 to TRBJ1-2; D is perhaps TRBD1 (5 bases). This CDR3 is built from 14 residues. The germline V gene encodes CDR1 SGHAT and CDR2 FQNNGV. Trimming pared 5 bases from V and 8 bases from J, leaving 18 bases between. DNA for the CDR3: TGTGCCAGCAGCGGTATCCGGGACTTGAGGGGCTACACCTTC. Encoded protein: CASSGIRDLRGYTF. The variable domain in full, completed from reference TRBV11-2 and TRBJ1-2, reads EAGVAQSPRYKIIEKRQSVAFWCNPISGHATLYWYQQILGQGPKLLIQFQNNGVVDDSQLPKDRFSAERLKGVDSTLKIQPAKLEDSAVYLCASSGIRDLRGYTFGSGTRLTVV.

CDR3 region: CASSIGDRRGGSGYEQYF. The CDR3 nucleotides read TGCGCCAGCTCTATCGGAGACAGACGGGGGGGCTCCGGCTACGAGCAGTACTTC. The chain couples TRBV5-1 to TRBJ2-7, with 8 bases aligning to TRBD2. After removal of 7 bases from V and 3 bases from J, the junction contained 21 bases not matched to a gene. This CDR3 contains 18 residues. Germline CDR1 reads SGHRS; CDR2 reads YFSETQ.

The genes are TRBV4-2 and TRBJ2-3; D possibly corresponds to TRBD2 (5 bases). The germline V gene has CDR1 LGHNA and CDR2 YNFKEQ. The length of the CDR3 is 14 residues. Deletions cut 1 base from V and 6 bases from J, with 11 bases between. The CDR3 loop reads CASSQGGSGDTQYF. Written as DNA, the CDR3 is TGTGCCAGCAGCCAAGGTGGGAGTGGTGATACGCAGTATTTT.

The count of this clonotype is one. The V call is TRBV28, the J call TRBJ2-6, with D possibly TRBD2 on 7 matching bases. The CDR3 totals 15 residues. CDR1 and CDR2 from the germline V gene are MDHEN and SYDVKM. V lost 7 bases to trimming and J lost 2 bases, with 12 bases between them. CDR3 protein: CASTLGGPGANVLTF. For the CDR3, the DNA is TGTGCCAGCACTCTCGGGGGGCCTGGGGCCAACGTCCTGACTTTC. Using reference TRBV28 and TRBJ2-6 for the parts outside the CDR3, the full variable domain is DVKVTQSSRYLVKRTGEKVFLECVQDMDHENMFWYRQDPGLGLRLIYFSYDVKMKEKGDIPEGYSVSREKKERFSLILESASTNQTSMYLCASTLGGPGANVLTFGAGSRLTVL.

At least ten counts were recorded for this clonotype. The chain uses TRBV20-1 and TRBJ2-1, with D tentatively TRBD2 (6 bases). V gave up 5 bases and J gave up 8 bases, with 10 bases separating them. The germline CDR1 and CDR2 sequences are DFQATT and SNEGSKA (reference sequence). CDR3 size: 11 residues. The CDR3 DNA sequence: TGCAGTGCTTCTAGCGTCGATGAGCAGTTCTTC. Its protein product is CSASSVDEQFF.

This chain links TRBV5-1 with TRBJ2-3, with D perhaps matching TRBD2 (6 bases). This CDR3 has 15 amino acids. CDR1 is SGHRS, CDR2 YFSETQ, per germline. Trimming stripped 4 bases from V and 11 bases from J, with 23 bases between. The CDR3, as DNA: TGCGCCAGCAGCCCGGGCTCAGGGAGGTGGAGGGGGCAGTATTTT. This translates into CASSPGSGRWRGQYF.

The gene calls are TRBV15 and TRBJ2-1; the D gene is possibly TRBD2 (6 bases). This CDR3 comprises 16 residues. From germline, CDR1 is LNHNV and CDR2 YYDKDF (reference sequence). V was clipped by 3 bases and J by 1 base, with 13 bases between them. The CDR3 here is CATSRRAGGSYNEQFF. CDR3 bases: TGTGCCACCAGCAGGAGAGCGGGTGGGTCCTACAATGAGCAGTTCTTC.

The J gene is TRBJ2-3, the V gene TRBV3-1; D possibly matches TRBD1 or TRBD2 (5 bases each). The V end lost 5 bases, the J end lost 0 bases, and 18 bases lay between the germline ends. In germline, CDR1 is LGHDT, CDR2 YNNKEL (reference sequence). CDR3 length equals 17 residues. Here the CDR3 DNA reads TGTGCCAGCAGCTCCCCAACGGGACCCTTTAGCACAGATACGCAGTATTTT. Translating gives CASSSPTGPFSTDTQYF.

This clonotype has just a few counts. The CDR3 loop is CASAYGGMNTEAFF. DNA for the CDR3: TGTGCCAGCGCATATGGGGGTATGAACACTGAAGCTTTCTTT. The V call is TRBV18, the J call TRBJ1-1; a possible D gene is TRBD1 (5 bases). Trimming removed 8 bases from V and 0 bases from J, with 13 bases in between. The length of the CDR3 is 14 residues. Germline values: CDR1 KGHSH, CDR2 LQKENI.